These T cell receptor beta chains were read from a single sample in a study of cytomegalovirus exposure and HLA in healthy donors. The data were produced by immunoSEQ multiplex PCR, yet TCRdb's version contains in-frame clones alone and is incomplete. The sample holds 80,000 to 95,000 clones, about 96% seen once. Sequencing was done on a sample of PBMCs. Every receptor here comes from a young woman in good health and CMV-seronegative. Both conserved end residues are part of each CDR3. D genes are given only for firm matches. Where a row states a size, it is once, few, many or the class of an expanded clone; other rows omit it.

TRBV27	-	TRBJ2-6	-	TGTGCCAGCAGTTTATACGCTATACAGTCCGGGGCCAACGTCCTGACTTTC	CASSLYAIQSGANVLTF
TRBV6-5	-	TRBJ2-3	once	TGTGCCAGCGCCGCGCAGGCTAGCACAGATACGCAGTATTTT	CASAAQASTDTQYF
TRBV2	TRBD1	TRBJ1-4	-	TGTGCCAGCAGTACCGGGACAGGGGGCGAAAAACTGTTTTTT	CASSTGTGGEKLFF
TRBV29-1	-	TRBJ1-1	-	TGCAGCGCTGGACAGAACACTGAAGCTTTCTTT	CSAGQNTEAFF
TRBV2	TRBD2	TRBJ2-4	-	TGTGCCAGCTCCACAAAAGGGACTAGCGCCGATAGACGCAAAAACATTCAGTACTTC	CASSTKGTSADRRKNIQYF
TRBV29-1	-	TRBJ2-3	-	TGCAGCGTTGAAGATGGACGGCTCTGGAGGGGCACAGATACGCAGTATTTT	CSVEDGRLWRGTDTQYF
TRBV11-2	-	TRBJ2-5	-	TGTGCCAGCAGCCGACAGAACCAAGAGACCCAGTACTTC	CASSRQNQETQYF
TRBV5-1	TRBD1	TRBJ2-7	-	TGCGCCAGCAGCTTGTCTGCCGGGACAGGACATTTCTACGAGCAGTACTTC	CASSLSAGTGHFYEQYF
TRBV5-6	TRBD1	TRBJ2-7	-	TGTGCCAGCAGCTTCGGACAGGGTCCCTACGAGCAGTACTTC	CASSFGQGPYEQYF
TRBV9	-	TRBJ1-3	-	TGTGCCAGCAGCGCCACGGGACTGGTCTCTGGAAACACCATATATTTT	CASSATGLVSGNTIYF
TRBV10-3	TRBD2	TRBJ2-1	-	TGTGCCATCAGTGAAGGGGCGGGGGGCTACAATGAGCAGTTCTTC	CAISEGAGGYNEQFF
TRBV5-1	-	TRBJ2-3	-	TGCGCCAGCACTACTGGACTATTAACAGATACGCAGTATTTT	CASTTGLLTDTQYF
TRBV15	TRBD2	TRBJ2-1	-	TGTGCCACCAGCATCGGACTAGCGGGAGGGTACAATGAGCAGTTCTTC	CATSIGLAGGYNEQFF
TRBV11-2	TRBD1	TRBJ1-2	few	TGTGCCAGCAGCCTGGACAGGGTGGGCTATGGCTACACCTTC	CASSLDRVGYGYTF
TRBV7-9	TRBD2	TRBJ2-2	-	TGTGCCAGCAGTTCCCGGGGGCGGGAGGATAGCACCGGGGAGCTGTTTTTT	CASSSRGREDSTGELFF
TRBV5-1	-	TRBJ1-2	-	TGCGCCAGCAGCCCGTCGGGGGGTTGGGGCTACACCTTC	CASSPSGGWGYTF
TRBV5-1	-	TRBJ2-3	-	TGCGCCAGCAGCCTGACTCTTAGGCCAGATACGCAGTATTTT	CASSLTLRPDTQYF
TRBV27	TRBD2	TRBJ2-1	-	TGTGCCAGCAGTTCCGTTATGCGGGAGGGTGTTGAGCAGTTCTTC	CASSSVMREGVEQFF
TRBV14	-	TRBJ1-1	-	TGTGCCAGCAGCCAAGATCGGGCCAGGGACATGAACACTGAAGCTTTCTTT	CASSQDRARDMNTEAFF
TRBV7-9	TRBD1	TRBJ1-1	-	TGTGCCAGCGGCAGGGGGTTTGAGAACACTGAAGCTTTCTTT	CASGRGFENTEAFF
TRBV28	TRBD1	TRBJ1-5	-	TGTGCCAGCCTCTCACAGGGGATTAGCAATCAGCCCCAGCATTTT	CASLSQGISNQPQHF
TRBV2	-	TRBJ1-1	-	TGTGCCAGCAGTGGGACTCGGGAGAAGAACACTGAAGCTTTCTTT	CASSGTREKNTEAFF
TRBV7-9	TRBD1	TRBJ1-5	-	TGTGCCAGCAGCAGAGACAGGGGGGGGAATCAGCCCCAGCATTTT	CASSRDRGGNQPQHF
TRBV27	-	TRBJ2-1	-	TGTGCCAGCAGCGGACTAATCAATTACAATGAGCAGTTCTTC	CASSGLINYNEQFF
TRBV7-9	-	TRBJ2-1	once	TGTGCCAGCAGCCTACAGGGCCATGAGCAGTTCTTC	CASSLQGHEQFF
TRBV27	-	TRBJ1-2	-	TGTGCCAGCAGTCCGGGTCTCCCTTTGAACTATGGCTACACCTTC	CASSPGLPLNYGYTF
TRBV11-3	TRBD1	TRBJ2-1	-	TGTGCCAGCAGCTCCGGACAGGGGGCGAACAATGAGCAGTTCTTC	CASSSGQGANNEQFF
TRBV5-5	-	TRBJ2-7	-	TGTGCCAGCAGCTTGAACCGGGGCAGGGGATCCTACGAGCAGTACTTC	CASSLNRGRGSYEQYF
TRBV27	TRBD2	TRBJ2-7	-	TGTGCCAGCAGTCCGCACGCCGGGACTACCTACGAGCAGTACTTC	CASSPHAGTTYEQYF
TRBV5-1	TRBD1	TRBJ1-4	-	TGCGCCAGCAGCTTATCCGGGACAGATGAAAAACTGTTTTTT	CASSLSGTDEKLFF
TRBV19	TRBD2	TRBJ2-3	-	TGTGCCAGTAGGCGGGAGGGCGCGACAGATACGCAGTATTTT	CASRREGATDTQYF
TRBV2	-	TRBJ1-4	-	TGTGCCAGCAGTTTGACAGTTGCGGAAAATGAAAAACTGTTTTTT	CASSLTVAENEKLFF
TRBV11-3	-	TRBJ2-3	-	TGTGCCAGCAGCCAGCCCGGGTCGGATACGCAGTATTTT	CASSQPGSDTQYF
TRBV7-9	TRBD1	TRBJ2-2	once	TGTGCCAGCAGCTCCCGGACAGGGGGAGGTACCGGGGAGCTGTTTTTT	CASSSRTGGGTGELFF
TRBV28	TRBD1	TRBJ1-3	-	TGTGCCACCAGACAGGGGATAAGAAACACCATATATTTT	CATRQGIRNTIYF
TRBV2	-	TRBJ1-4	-	TGTGCCAGCTTACAGACTAATGAAAAACTGTTTTTT	CASLQTNEKLFF
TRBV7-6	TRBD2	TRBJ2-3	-	TGTGCCAGCAGCTTATCCCTAGCGGGATACTTAGATACGCAGTATTTT	CASSLSLAGYLDTQYF
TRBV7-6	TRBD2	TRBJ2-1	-	TGTGCCAGCAGCGCACTAGCGGGAGGACCCAACTACAATGAGCAGTTCTTC	CASSALAGGPNYNEQFF
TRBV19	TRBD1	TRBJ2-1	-	TGTGCCAGTAGTATACCGGACAGGTCAAATGAGCAGTTCTTC	CASSIPDRSNEQFF
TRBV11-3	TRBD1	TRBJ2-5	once	TGTGCCAGCAGCCAAGCGGGACAGGGGCGACAAGAGACCCAGTACTTC	CASSQAGQGRQETQYF
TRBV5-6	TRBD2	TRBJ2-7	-	TGTGCCAGCAGCTTGGATGAGACTAGCGCGTACGAGCAGTACTTC	CASSLDETSAYEQYF
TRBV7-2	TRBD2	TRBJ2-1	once	TGTGCCAGCAGCTACGTAGCGGGTGAGCAGTTCTTC	CASSYVAGEQFF